The 11 T cell receptor beta chains reported below all come from one sample, sequenced in a study of T-cell memory formation after mild COVID-19. TCRdb reanalysed the 5' RACE reads using MiXCR and keeps one entry per CDR3 protein. Among about 350,000 distinct CDR3 sequences, roughly 15% were seen once, and the ten largest hold around a fifth. Sequencing used PBMCs or a T cell subset sorted from them (not recorded which). The receptors were gathered from a man aged 18-30 years who had mild COVID-19 (a few samples of this study predate the infection). Cell type and time point are not known.

The J gene is TRBJ2-7, the V gene TRBV7-9; 7 nucleotides line up with TRBD1. The CDR3 is 14 residues long. V lost 1 base to trimming and J lost 7 bases; unmatched junction nucleotides: 7. Germline V lookup: CDR1 SEHNR, CDR2 FQNEAQ (reference sequence). The CDR3 DNA reads TGTGCCAGCAGCTTAGGAGGGGGCCGGTGGGAGCAGTACTTC. Its translation: CASSLGGGRWEQYF.

This clonotype was detected only a few times. V and J are TRBV4-1 and TRBJ2-7, with a tentative D call TRBD2 (5 bases). This CDR3 is built from 13 residues. Per germline, CDR1 MGHRA and CDR2 YSYEKL. V shed 1 base and J shed 6 bases, with 10 bases lying between them. The CDR3 reads CASSQGSAVEQYF. The DNA for the CDR3 is TGCGCCAGCAGCCAAGGTTCAGCGGTCGAGCAGTACTTC.

This chain uses TRBV7-7 with TRBJ2-1; D not resolved. Germline V gives CDR1 SSHAT, CDR2 FNYEAQ (reference sequence). V gave up 3 bases and J gave up 8 bases, with 11 bases separating them. The CDR3 contains 13 residues. DNA of the CDR3: TGTGCCAGCAGCTTGAACCTGGTCGATGAGCAGTTCTTC. The encoded protein is CASSLNLVDEQFF. The variable domain in full, completed from reference TRBV7-7 and TRBJ2-1, reads GAGVSQSPRYKVTKRGQDVTLRCDPISSHATLYWYQQALGQGPEFLTYFNYEAQPDKSGLPSDRFSAERPEGSISTLTIQRTEQRDSAMYRCASSLNLVDEQFFGPGTRLTVL.

The rearrangement joins TRBV4-1 to TRBJ1-2, with D perhaps TRBD1 (6 bases). Trimming pared 2 bases from V and 4 bases from J, leaving 14 bases between. Looked up from germline, CDR1 is MGHRA and CDR2 is YSYEKL. The CDR3 sequence is 15 residues long. The CDR3 here is CASSQPANRVYGYTF. CDR3 coding DNA: TGCGCCAGCAGCCAACCTGCTAACAGGGTCTATGGCTACACCTTC.

The chain has TRBV20-1 and TRBJ2-3, with D possibly being TRBD1 (5 bases). The V end was cut by 3 bases, the J end by 6 bases, with 10 bases between. CDR3 length: 12 residues. Germline assignment: CDR1 DFQATT and CDR2 SNEGSKA (reference sequence). This CDR3 reads CSASRPGDTQYF. The CDR3 DNA reads TGCAGTGCTAGTCGCCCAGGGGATACGCAGTATTTT.

There are many counts of this clonotype. This chain connects TRBV6-5 to TRBJ2-6; unclear D gene. The CDR3 contains 16 residues. Germline assignment: CDR1 MNHEY and CDR2 SVGAGI. The V and J ends lost 0 bases and 6 bases respectively, with 12 bases between them. DNA for the CDR3: TGTGCCAGCAGTTACTCGGGTTCTCTGGAGGCCAACGTCCTGACTTTC. As protein: CASSYSGSLEANVLTF.

The gene calls are TRBV4-1 and TRBJ2-2; no reliable D call. From germline, CDR1 is MGHRA and CDR2 YSYEKL. This CDR3 has 13 residues. V gave up 8 bases and J gave up 5 bases, with 12 bases separating them. CDR3: CASASSSTGELFF. DNA of the CDR3: TGCGCCAGCGCCAGCTCTTCAACCGGGGAGCTGTTTTTT.

The chain is built from TRBV15 and TRBJ1-4; 7 nucleotides agree with TRBD1. Germline V gives CDR1 LNHNV, CDR2 YYDKDF (reference sequence). CDR3 size: 16 residues. V gave up 8 bases and J gave up 10 bases; unmatched junction bases: 19. CDR3 in DNA: TGTGCCACCCTAGAGCCCGGGAGGGGGCGAGATGGAAAACTGTTTTTT. Residues: CATLEPGRGRDGKLFF. Together with reference TRBV15 and TRBJ1-4, the CDR3 gives the full variable domain: DAMVIQNPRYQVTQFGKPVTLSCSQTLNHNVMYWYQQKSSQAPKLLFHYYDKDFNNEADTPDNFQSRRPNTSFCFLDIRSPGLGDTAMYLCATLEPGRGRDGKLFFGSGTQLSVL.

This clonotype came up once. The CDR3 DNA reads TGTGCCAGCAGTGAGGGTGGGACAGGGAAAAACATTCAGTACTTC. It encodes CASSEGGTGKNIQYF. V usage is TRBV25-1 and J usage is TRBJ2-4, with 9 bases fitting TRBD1. With V trimmed by 3 bases and J by 4 bases, 4 bases remained unmatched. The CDR3 has 15 amino acids. Germline values: CDR1 MGHDK, CDR2 SYGVNS.

This clonotype was counted only a few times. The chain employs TRBV19 and TRBJ1-2, with a weak D call TRBD1 (6 bases). Looked up from germline, CDR1 is LNHDA and CDR2 is SQIVND (reference sequence). This CDR3 comprises 12 residues. V lost 5 bases to trimming and J lost 4 bases, with 8 bases between them. The CDR3 reads CASSADSYGYTF. CDR3 nucleotide sequence: TGTGCCAGTAGTGCGGACAGCTATGGCTACACCTTC.

This clonotype was detected a few times. The V and J genes are TRBV12-3 or TRBV12-4 and TRBJ2-3; D may be TRBD1 or TRBD2 (5 bases each). The V end lost 3 bases, the J end lost 3 bases, and 13 bases lay between the germline ends. The CDR3 has 15 amino acids. The chain's CDR3 is CASSFRGRGTDTQYF. In nucleotides, the CDR3 is TGTGCCAGCAGTTTCCGGGGTAGGGGTACAGATACGCAGTATTTT.